The next 14 T cell receptor beta chains were all read from a single sample in a study of cytomegalovirus exposure and HLA in healthy donors. The PCR employed 60 Vbeta primers together with 13 Jbeta primers. Using immunoSEQ multiplex PCR, the repertoire was profiled, and TCRdb retains in-frame clones only, with some absent. The sample consists of roughly 160,000 clones, 65% to 80% of them appearing once. The sample comprised PBMCs. All receptors derive from a man aged 35-49 years in good health and CMV-seronegative.

J is TRBJ2-5 and V is TRBV7-2; 8 bases are shared with TRBD1. V was pared by 4 bases and J by 5 bases, with 6 bases of the junction left unmatched. Germline V CDR1 and CDR2: SGHTA, FQGNSA. This CDR3 has 14 amino acids. CDR3 sequence reads: CASSSRTGTETQYF. CDR3 coding DNA: TGTGCCAGCAGCTCGAGGACAGGGACGGAGACCCAGTACTTC.

The chain combines TRBV11-2 with TRBJ2-7; a weak D match, TRBD1 (6 bases). This CDR3 comprises 17 residues. The germline V gene has CDR1 SGHAT and CDR2 FQNNGV. V dropped 6 bases and J dropped 2 bases, with 23 bases sitting between them. CDR3 DNA sequence: TGTGCCAGCAGATATGGGGGCAGCGGAACGTCAGCCTACGAGCAGTACTTC. Its translation is CASRYGGSGTSAYEQYF.

This sequence joins TRBV5-4 and TRBJ2-1; tentative D call: TRBD2 (6 bases). Between the trimmed V and J ends, which lost 3 bases and 5 bases, there was a span of 15 bases. The CDR3 sequence is 15 residues long. From germline, CDR1 is SGHNT and CDR2 YYREEE (reference sequence). CDR3 sequence (DNA): TGTGCCAGCAGCTCCCCTCGACTAGGCGACAATGAGCAGTTCTTC. Encoded protein: CASSSPRLGDNEQFF.

V and J are TRBV4-1 and TRBJ2-5; D unresolved. The V end lost 1 base, the J end lost 4 bases, and 10 bases lay between the germline ends. From germline, CDR1 is MGHRA and CDR2 YSYEKL. This CDR3 region has 14 residues. The CDR3 here is CASSQVAASETQYF. The CDR3 region has the DNA TGCGCCAGCAGCCAAGTGGCTGCCTCAGAGACCCAGTACTTC.

The chain joins TRBV6-5 to TRBJ1-1, with D uncertain. The germline gives CDR1 MNHEY, CDR2 SVGAGI. The CDR3 totals 14 residues. V was pared by 0 bases and J by 6 bases, with 11 bases between. CDR3 residues: CASSYSPARAEAFF. The CDR3 bases are TGTGCCAGCAGTTACTCTCCTGCGAGGGCTGAAGCTTTCTTT.

This clone was counted only a few times. Compared with germline, one end of the junction differs, possibly owing to a read error. The sample holds other DNA sequences that translate to the same CDR3. The chain is built from TRBV7-9 and TRBJ2-2, with 7 bases that match TRBD1. This CDR3 is 16 amino acids long. Looked up from germline, CDR1 is SEHNR and CDR2 is FQNEAQ (reference sequence). The CDR3 spells CSSSLSRDSNTGELFF. DNA of the CDR3: TGTTCCAGCAGCTTAAGTAGGGACAGCAACACCGGGGAGCTGTTTTTT. Looking up the rest from reference TRBV7-9 and TRBJ2-2 gives the full variable domain: DTGVSQNPRHKITKRGQNVTFRCDPISEHNRLYWYRQTLGQGPEFLTYFQNEAQLEKSRLLSDRFSAERPKGSFSTLEIQRTEQGDSAMYLCSSSLSRDSNTGELFFGEGSRLTVL.

This clone was recorded a few times. The chain carries TRBV7-6 and TRBJ2-3, with D perhaps TRBD1 (5 bases). The V gene lost 5 bases and the J gene lost 2 bases, with 11 bases spanning the gap. Germline values: CDR1 SGHVS, CDR2 FNYEAQ. This CDR3 region has 14 residues. CDR3 in amino acids: CASSLDRVTDTQYF. In DNA, the CDR3 is TGTGCCAGCAGCCTCGACAGAGTCACAGATACGCAGTATTTT.

The chain combines TRBV18 with TRBJ1-5, with 12 bases fitting TRBD1. Trimming cost V 5 bases and J 1 base; bases outside gene matches: 12. Germline CDR1 KGHSH, CDR2 LQKENI. This CDR3 spans 19 amino acids. The CDR3 is CASSGIGTGGPRSNQPQHF. The CDR3 coding sequence is TGTGCCAGCTCAGGAATCGGGACAGGGGGCCCTCGGAGCAATCAGCCCCAGCATTTT. The entire variable domain, with the rest obtained from reference TRBV18 and TRBJ1-5, is as follows: NAGVMQNPRHLVRRRGQEARLRCSPMKGHSHVYWYRQLPEEGLKFMVYLQKENIIDESGMPKERFSAEFPKEGPSILRIQQVVRGDSAAYFCASSGIGTGGPRSNQPQHFGDGTRLSIL.

This rearrangement joins TRBV28 to TRBJ2-3; TRBD2 matches 8 bases. The CDR3 is 14 amino acids. Trimming took 2 bases from V and 5 from J; bases not matched to a gene: 3. The germline CDR1 and CDR2 sequences are MDHEN and SYDVKM. CDR3 sequence (DNA): TGTGCCAGCAGTTTAGCGGGAGGTGGAGATACGCAGTATTTT. It specifies CASSLAGGGDTQYF.

The rearrangement joins TRBV12-5 to TRBJ2-2; TRBD1 might be the D (5 bases). Germline V gene sequence: CDR1 LGHNT, CDR2 FRNRAP. The CDR3 totals 16 residues. Trimming pared 0 bases from V and 6 bases from J, leaving 14 bases between. This CDR3 is CASGLVLGQGPGELFF. DNA of the CDR3: TGTGCTAGTGGTTTGGTACTCGGGCAGGGTCCCGGGGAGCTGTTTTTT.

V is TRBV28 and J is TRBJ2-1, with a possible D match to TRBD1 (5 bases). Per the germline V gene, CDR1 is MDHEN and CDR2 is SYDVKM. The CDR3 length is 15 residues. Trimming shortened V by 1 base and J by 4 bases, and 11 bases separated the two germline ends. The CDR3 spells CASSLYEGDYNEQFF. The CDR3 DNA sequence: TGTGCCAGCAGTTTATATGAAGGGGATTACAATGAGCAGTTCTTC.

The CDR3 protein is CASSVGPQGTEAFF. CDR3 bases: TGTGCCAGCAGCGTAGGCCCCCAGGGCACTGAAGCTTTCTTT. The chain employs TRBV9 and TRBJ1-1; D might be TRBD1 (5 bases). The CDR3 runs to 14 residues. Germline V gene data show CDR1 as SGDLS and CDR2 as YYNGEE. V was cut by 0 bases and J by 4 bases, with 10 bases left in between.

This chain uses TRBV4-2 with TRBJ1-4; D uncertain. Germline CDR1 and CDR2: LGHNA and YNFKEQ. The CDR3 covers 13 residues. The germline V and J ends were trimmed by 4 bases and 8 bases, with 11 bases remaining between them. CDR3 DNA: TGTGCCAGCAGCCTCCGACTGAGGGAAAAACTGTTTTTT. Its translation: CASSLRLREKLFF.

The gene calls are TRBV28 and TRBJ2-7, with D perhaps TRBD1 (5 bases). Germline V gene lookup returns CDR1 MDHEN and CDR2 SYDVKM. V was pared by 7 bases and J by 1 base, with 11 bases between. The CDR3 contains 13 residues. The CDR3 region has the DNA TGTGCCAGCATTCTTCAGGGTTCCTACGAGCAGTACTTC. This translates into CASILQGSYEQYF.